A selection of T cell receptor beta chains follows, all from one sample in a study of regulatory T cells in long-lasting Graves disease. TCRdb reanalysed the multiplex PCR reads using MiXCR and keeps one entry per CDR3 protein. The sample holds roughly 450,000 distinct CDR3 sequences, 23% seen once. Material: peripheral blood mononuclear cells (PBMCs), obtained when the disease was refractory, from a patient treated with antithyroid drugs. These receptors originate from a female donor with Graves disease. Each CDR3 is given with its conserved first and last residue. The D gene is left open where the match is weak. For some rows the clone size is stated as once, few or many, or as a class when expanded; others skip it.

-,TRBV12-3/TRBV12-4,TRBJ1-1,-,CASSLKTNTGAFF,TGTGCCAGCAGTTTAAAGACGAACACTGGAGCTTTCTTT
-,TRBV7-8,TRBJ2-1,-,CASSYSGQKEKQFF,TGTGCCAGCAGTTACTCTGGACAGAAAGAAAAGCAGTTCTTC
TRBD1,TRBV2,TRBJ2-7,-,CASRPGTGVDEQYF,TGTGCCAGCAGGCCCGGGACAGGGGTGGACGAGCAGTACTTC
TRBD1,TRBV5-1,TRBJ1-1,many,CASSPDRVNTEAFF,TGTGCCAGCAGTCCCGACAGGGTGAACACTGAAGCTTTCTTT
-,TRBV15,TRBJ1-5,few,CATSRDRLQPQHF,TGTGCCACCAGCAGAGATAGGCTTCAGCCCCAGCATTTT
TRBD1,TRBV30,TRBJ1-6,few,CAWKGQGVLNSPLHF,TGTGCCTGGAAAGGACAGGGTGTTCTCAATTCACCCCTCCACTTT
-,TRBV7-2,TRBJ2-5,many,CASSSGPGGLGTQYF,TGTGCCAGCAGTTCGGGACCGGGGGGCCTAGGGACCCAGTACTTC
-,TRBV4-2,TRBJ2-5,few,CASSQGTSEETQYF,TGTGCCAGCAGCCAAGGTACTTCGGAAGAGACCCAGTACTTC
TRBD2,TRBV7-7,TRBJ2-2,-,CASSGRTSGSPGELFF,TGTGCTAGCAGCGGACGGACTAGCGGGAGTCCCGGGGAGCTGTTTTTT
-,TRBV28,TRBJ1-2,-,CASSLSLETGTYGYTF,TGTGCCAGCAGTTTAAGTCTCGAAACTGGGACGTATGGCTACACCTTC
TRBD2,TRBV28,TRBJ2-5,many,CASRRSGGSKGTQYF,TGTGCCAGCAGGCGTAGCGGGGGCTCAAAGGGGACCCAGTACTTC
-,TRBV7-2,TRBJ2-7,few,CASGPGGNSYEQYF,TGTGCCAGCGGCCCGGGCGGCAATTCCTACGAGCAGTACTTC
-,TRBV15,TRBJ2-5,many,CATSRGDIQETQYF,TGTGCCACCAGCAGAGGGGACATCCAAGAGACCCAGTACTTC
TRBD2,TRBV20-1,TRBJ2-7,-,CSAGTSGSLREQYF,TGCAGTGCTGGGACTAGCGGGAGTCTTCGAGAGCAGTACTTC
-,TRBV30,TRBJ1-2,-,CAHAGNYGYTF,TGTGCCCACGCAGGGAACTATGGCTACACCTTC
TRBD2,TRBV2,TRBJ2-7,few,CAIWTSGSHEQYF,TGTGCCATCTGGACTAGCGGGAGTCACGAGCAGTACTTC
-,TRBV27,TRBJ1-1,-,CASSLLTGTEAFF,TGTGCCAGCAGTTTGCTAACAGGGACTGAAGCTTTCTTT
TRBD2,TRBV7-4,TRBJ2-5,many,CASSSGTSGTSMQETQYF,TGTGCCAGCAGCTCGGGGACTAGCGGGACCTCAATGCAAGAGACCCAGTACTTC
-,TRBV6-1,TRBJ1-3,few,CASSAGASGDTIYF,TGTGCCAGCAGTGCCGGCGCCTCTGGAGACACCATATATTTT
-,TRBV6-2/TRBV6-3,TRBJ1-2,many,CASSPGFEYGYTF,TGTGCCAGCAGTCCAGGGTTCGAATATGGCTACACCTTC
TRBD1,TRBV7-3,TRBJ2-3,-,CASSLRSGQGATDTQYF,TGTGCCAGCAGCTTAAGAAGTGGGCAGGGGGCGACAGATACGCAGTATTTT
-,TRBV7-3,TRBJ1-1,many,CASSTGGLNTEAFF,TGTGCCAGCAGCACCGGGGGGCTGAACACTGAAGCTTTCTTT
TRBD1,TRBV25-1,TRBJ2-1,many,CASSAGTESYNEQFF,TGTGCCAGCAGTGCCGGGACAGAGTCCTACAATGAGCAGTTCTTC
TRBD2,TRBV5-1,TRBJ2-2,few,CASIRTSGKSGELFF,TGCGCCAGCATAAGGACTAGCGGGAAGTCCGGGGAGCTGTTTTTT
-,TRBV20-1,TRBJ1-1,few,CSARGTGFGGTEAFF,TGCAGTGCTAGGGGCACAGGATTTGGTGGCACTGAAGCTTTCTTT
-,TRBV20-1,TRBJ1-5,few,CSSREQGGNQPQHF,TGCAGTTCCAGAGAACAGGGCGGCAATCAGCCCCAGCATTTT
TRBD1,TRBV11-3,TRBJ2-5,many,CASSPGQGKETQYF,TGTGCCAGCAGCCCCGGACAGGGCAAAGAGACCCAGTACTTC
-,TRBV6-5,TRBJ2-7,many,CASSYLGRSDQEQYF,TGTGCCAGCAGTTACCTTGGACGTAGCGATCAAGAGCAGTACTTC
-,TRBV28,TRBJ2-7,many,CASSFPDRRSSYEQYF,TGTGCCAGCAGTTTCCCTGACCGAAGGAGCTCCTACGAGCAGTACTTC
TRBD1,TRBV28,TRBJ1-5,few,CASSLDRFNQPQHF,TGTGCCAGCAGCCTGGACAGGTTCAATCAGCCCCAGCATTTT
-,TRBV28,TRBJ1-2,many,CASSFRNRADGYTF,TGTGCCAGCAGTTTCCGGAACAGGGCTGATGGCTACACCTTC
-,TRBV5-1,TRBJ1-5,-,CASSLGLGHQPQHF,TGCGCCAGCAGCTTGGGACTCGGCCATCAGCCCCAGCATTTT
-,TRBV28,TRBJ2-7,many,CASTLQGGAYEQYF,TGTGCCAGCACCTTACAGGGGGGGGCCTACGAGCAGTACTTC
-,TRBV25-1,TRBJ2-5,-,CASTPTGGETQYF,TGTGCCAGCACTCCGACAGGTGGCGAGACCCAGTACTTC
-,TRBV11-2,TRBJ1-5,-,CASSLKGGGMGPQHF,TGTGCCAGCAGCTTAAAGGGGGGCGGAATGGGGCCCCAGCATTTT
TRBD2,TRBV2,TRBJ2-5,many,CASSEVGRGSETQYF,TGTGCCAGCAGTGAAGTGGGGAGGGGATCGGAGACCCAGTACTTC
TRBD1,TRBV5-1,TRBJ1-1,-,CASSPGQGDTEAFF,TGCGCCAGCAGCCCGGGACAGGGTGACACTGAAGCTTTCTTT
TRBD2,TRBV6-5,TRBJ2-5,many,CASSYSHGRGETQYF,TGTGCCAGCAGTTACTCACACGGGAGGGGAGAGACCCAGTACTTC
TRBD1,TRBV19,TRBJ1-5,-,CASSMDRPDQPQHF,TGTGCCAGTAGTATGGACAGGCCCGATCAGCCCCAGCATTTT
-,TRBV10-3,TRBJ2-3,few,CAVTRAKGRTDTQYF,TGTGCCGTCACCCGGGCCAAAGGGCGCACAGATACGCAGTATTTT
-,TRBV6-9,TRBJ2-3,-,CASSYSSGRVDTQYF,TGTGCCAGCAGTTATTCCAGCGGCAGGGTTGATACGCAGTATTTT
TRBD2,TRBV27,TRBJ2-7,once,CASSLLAVSSCEQYF,TGTGCCAGCAGCTTACTAGCGGTGAGCTCCTGCGAGCAGTACTTC
-,TRBV28,TRBJ2-5,few,CASRDPEETQYF,TGTGCCAGCAGGGACCCTGAAGAGACCCAGTACTTC
-,TRBV7-9,TRBJ1-2,-,CASSLAGDNYGYTF,TGTGCCAGCAGCTTAGCAGGGGATAACTATGGCTACACCTTC
TRBD1,TRBV7-9,TRBJ1-5,-,CASSPGQGRSQPQHF,TGTGCCAGCAGCCCTGGACAGGGGAGAAGTCAGCCCCAGCATTTT
-,TRBV11-2,TRBJ2-2,few,CASSLELGRGPTGELFF,TGTGCCAGCAGCTTAGAGTTGGGGAGGGGGCCGACCGGGGAGCTGTTTTTT
-,TRBV6-1,TRBJ1-1,few,CASRQHSGNKNTEAFF,TGTGCCAGCAGGCAGCATTCCGGGAATAAGAACACTGAAGCTTTCTTT
-,TRBV6-5,TRBJ1-5,few,CASSYSVHQGNQPQHF,TGTGCCAGCAGTTACTCCGTACACCAGGGCAATCAGCCCCAGCATTTT
-,TRBV19,TRBJ2-2,-,CAGRGQHNTGELFF,TGTGCCGGACGTGGACAGCACAACACCGGGGAGCTGTTTTTT
-,TRBV4-1,TRBJ1-2,few,CASSQRQIWNYGYTF,TGCGCCAGCAGCCAGAGGCAGATATGGAACTATGGCTACACCTTC
-,TRBV29-1,TRBJ2-7,many,CSVVALDPPTNEQYF,TGCAGCGTTGTGGCCCTCGATCCCCCTACTAACGAGCAGTACTTC
TRBD2,TRBV28,TRBJ2-5,many,CASVGLAGVWETQYF,TGTGCCAGTGTTGGACTAGCGGGAGTTTGGGAGACCCAGTACTTC
-,TRBV5-1,TRBJ1-3,-,CASSLVGPGNTIYF,TGCGCCAGCAGCTTAGTGGGGCCTGGAAACACCATATATTTT
-,TRBV20-1,TRBJ1-1,-,CSASGTAETFF,TGCAGTGCGAGTGGAACTGCGGAAACTTTCTTT
-,TRBV2,TRBJ1-2,many,CASSKRDGDNYGYTF,TGTGCCAGCAGTAAAAGGGACGGGGATAACTATGGCTACACCTTC
TRBD2,TRBV3-1,TRBJ2-5,-,CASSRGTSGRLETQYF,TGTGCCAGCAGCCGCGGGACTAGCGGGAGACTGGAGACCCAGTACTTC